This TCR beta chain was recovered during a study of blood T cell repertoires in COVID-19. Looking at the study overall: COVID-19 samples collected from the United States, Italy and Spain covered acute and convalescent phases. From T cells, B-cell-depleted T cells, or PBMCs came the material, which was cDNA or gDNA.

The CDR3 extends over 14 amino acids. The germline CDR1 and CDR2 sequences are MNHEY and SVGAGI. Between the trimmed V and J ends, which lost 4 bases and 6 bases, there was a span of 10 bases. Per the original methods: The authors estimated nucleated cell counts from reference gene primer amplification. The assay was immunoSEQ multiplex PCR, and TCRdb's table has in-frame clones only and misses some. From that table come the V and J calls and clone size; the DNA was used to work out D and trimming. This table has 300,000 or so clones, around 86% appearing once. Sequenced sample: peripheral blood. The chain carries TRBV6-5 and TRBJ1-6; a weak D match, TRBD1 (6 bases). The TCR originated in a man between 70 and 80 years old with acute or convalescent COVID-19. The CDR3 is CASSFGQFNSPLHF. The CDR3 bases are TGTGCCAGCAGTTTTGGACAGTTTAATTCACCCCTCCACTTT.